This note documents a single TCR beta chain sequence. MiXCR, applied by TCRdb to the 5' RACE reads, yields one record per CDR3 protein. The repertoire holds about 390,000 distinct CDR3 sequences, with approximately 16% as singletons. This sample was included in a study of T-cell memory formation after mild COVID-19. Study context: TCR clusters were mostly donor specific.

Sequenced input: PBMCs or a T cell subset sorted from them (not recorded which). The receptor's source is a man between 18 and 35 years old who had mild COVID-19 (a few samples of this study predate the infection). Cell type and time point are not known.

The CDR3, as DNA: TGTGCCAGCAGCCAAGAACCCAGGCACAGCCTGACAGCCCAGCATTTT. It codes for CASSQEPRHSLTAQHF. The J gene is TRBJ1-5, the V gene TRBV14; the D gene is possibly TRBD1 (5 bases). Germline V lookup: CDR1 SGHDN, CDR2 FVKESK. Trimming removed 0 bases at V and 11 bases at J, with 20 bases between. The CDR3 is 16 residues long.